Listed here are 9 T cell receptor beta chains from one sample, sequenced in a study of cytomegalovirus exposure and HLA in healthy donors. The PCR had 60 Vbeta and 13 Jbeta primers. Only in-frame clones appear in the TCRdb table, and some are missing; sequencing was by immunoSEQ multiplex PCR. The sample yields some 110,000 clones, about three quarters seen once. Sequencing was performed on PBMCs. These receptor sequences come from a woman aged 40 to 50 in good health and CMV-seropositive.

V and J are TRBV28 and TRBJ1-4, with 7 bases lining up with TRBD1. J gave up 7 bases and V 5 bases, and 16 bases lay outside the gene matches. Germline CDR1 and CDR2: MDHEN and SYDVKM. This CDR3 spans 17 amino acids. The CDR3 region has the DNA TGTGCCAGCAGTCCCTCCCGGTCCGGGACAGCATTTGAAAAACTGTTTTTT. This encodes CASSPSRSGTAFEKLFF.

The chain employs TRBV7-9 and TRBJ1-1, with TRBD1 identical over 11 bases. The CDR3 consists of 15 residues. Per germline, CDR1 SEHNR and CDR2 FQNEAQ (reference sequence). After removal of 5 bases from V and 4 bases from J, the junction contained 6 bases not matched to a gene. CDR3 sequence: CASSPGQGVITEAFF. DNA for the CDR3: TGTGCCAGCAGCCCGGGACAGGGGGTTATCACTGAAGCTTTCTTT.

The chain recombines TRBV28 with TRBJ2-7; TRBD1 matches 10 bases. The CDR3 covers 14 residues. In germline, CDR1 is MDHEN, CDR2 SYDVKM. The J segment lost 2 bases and the V segment lost 3 bases, leaving 1 base of the junction unmatched. The CDR3: CASSLGQGPYEQYF. The CDR3 bases are TGTGCCAGCAGTTTGGGACAGGGGCCCTACGAGCAGTACTTC.

The chain carries TRBV9 and TRBJ2-2, with 11 nucleotides matching TRBD2. Germline trimming cut 3 bases from V and 2 bases from J; bases unmatched to any gene: 6. CDR1 and CDR2 from the germline V gene are SGDLS and YYNGEE. The CDR3 extends over 17 amino acids. For the CDR3, the DNA is TGTGCCAGCAGCGCCTTAGCGGGGGGGCTAAACACCGGGGAGCTGTTTTTT. It codes for CASSALAGGLNTGELFF.

The chain has TRBV11-3 and TRBJ2-5, with 9 bases aligning to TRBD1. Per the germline V gene, CDR1 is SGHNT and CDR2 is YENEEA. Trimming took 5 bases from V and 2 from J; bases not matched to a gene: 6. The CDR3 is made up of 15 amino acids. The CDR3 reads CASSRTGAGQETQYF. In nucleotides, the CDR3 is TGTGCCAGCAGCCGGACAGGGGCAGGGCAAGAGACCCAGTACTTC.

The rearrangement links TRBV28 to TRBJ2-7; 9 bases are shared with TRBD2. V shed 6 bases, J shed 2 bases, and the junction held 5 bases outside the gene matches. Germline values: CDR1 MDHEN, CDR2 SYDVKM. The CDR3 loop spans 14 amino acids. DNA of the CDR3: TGTGCCAGCAGCCTTAGCGGGGGTACCTACGAGCAGTACTTC. It codes for CASSLSGGTYEQYF.

On this clone itself: One end of the junction does not line up with germline, which may come from a read error. V gene TRBV7-9 combines with J gene TRBJ2-3; 7 bases align to TRBD1. Germline V gene lookup returns CDR1 SEHNR and CDR2 FQNEAQ (reference sequence). The CDR3 has 16 residues. This CDR3 reads CSSSPLGGARADTQYF. CDR3 sequence (DNA): TGTTCCAGCAGCCCGTTAGGGGGCGCGCGGGCAGATACGCAGTATTTT. Based on the CDR3 plus reference TRBV7-9 and TRBJ2-3, the full variable domain is DTGVSQNPRHKITKRGQNVTFRCDPISEHNRLYWYRQTLGQGPEFLTYFQNEAQLEKSRLLSDRFSAERPKGSFSTLEIQRTEQGDSAMYLCSSSPLGGARADTQYFGPGTRLTVL.

The genes are TRBV19 and TRBJ1-4; 7 positions agree with TRBD1. The germline V gene has CDR1 LNHDA and CDR2 SQIVND (reference sequence). The V segment lost 5 bases and the J segment 5 bases; nucleotides outside the gene matches: 11. This CDR3 spans 16 amino acids. The CDR3 sequence is CASSFAPGTDNEKLFF. CDR3 nucleotides: TGTGCCAGTAGTTTTGCCCCCGGGACAGACAATGAAAAACTGTTTTTT.

The V and J genes are TRBV27 and TRBJ2-1; 8 bases are a match to TRBD2. The V gene's germline CDR1 is MNHEY and CDR2 SMNVEV (reference sequence). V was clipped by 0 bases and J by 5 bases; unmatched bases: 6. CDR3 length: 16 amino acids. The CDR3 region is CASSLSFGLAHNEQFF. The CDR3 bases are TGTGCCAGCAGTTTATCATTCGGACTAGCCCACAATGAGCAGTTCTTC.